Presented here are 8 T cell receptor beta chains from one specimen sequenced in a study of T cells in tumors and immune-related adverse events. The table came from immunoSEQ multiplex PCR; TCRdb's copy has only in-frame clones and leaves some out. The table records tens of thousands of clones, about 90% of them present only once. The specimen comprised lymph node tissue, sampled from a patient treated with anti-PD-1 therapy. These receptors were obtained from a female donor with metastatic renal cell carcinoma.

This clone was seen a few times. This rearrangement joins TRBV5-1 to TRBJ1-5; D possibly corresponds to TRBD1 (5 bases). This CDR3 contains 14 residues. CDR1 is SGHRS, CDR2 YFSETQ, per germline. Trimming shortened V by 7 bases and J by 1 base, and 12 bases separated the two germline ends. The CDR3 DNA reads TGCGCCAGCTCTGAGGGGCTAAGCAATCAGCCCCAGCATTTT. This gives the protein CASSEGLSNQPQHF. The full variable domain, in which reference TRBV5-1 and TRBJ1-5 provide the parts outside the CDR3, is KAGVTQTPRYLIKTRGQQVTLSCSPISGHRSVSWYQQTPGQGLQFLFEYFSETQRNKGNFPGRFSGRQFSNSRSEMNVSTLELGDSALYLCASSEGLSNQPQHFGDGTRLSIL.

The chain has TRBV11-2 and TRBJ2-7; 8 positions agree with TRBD2. Trimming at V came to 5 bases and at J to 5 bases, leaving 8 bases not matched to a gene. The CDR3 has 14 residues. Germline CDR1 and CDR2: SGHAT and FQNNGV. In DNA, the CDR3 is TGTGCCAGCAGCAAAGGACTAGCTGTCGACGAGCAGTACTTC. It specifies CASSKGLAVDEQYF.

Concerning this clone itself: The same CDR3 arises from other DNA sequences in this sample as well. This chain joins TRBV19 and TRBJ2-2; no clear D gene. The CDR3 has 13 residues. Germline-derived CDR1 and CDR2 are LNHDA and SQIVND (reference sequence). The V and J ends lost 3 bases and 1 base respectively, with 3 bases between them. Here the CDR3 reads CASSIGNTGELFF. The CDR3 coding sequence is TGTGCCAGTAGTATCGGGAACACCGGGGAGCTGTTTTTT.

The chain joins TRBV4-3 to TRBJ1-1, with TRBD1 as a possible D gene (6 bases). The V and J ends lost 1 base and 4 bases respectively, with 7 bases between them. This CDR3 is built from 13 residues. CDR1 and CDR2 (germline): LGHNA, YSLEER. The CDR3 coding sequence is TGCGCCAGCAGCCAAGGCAGGGGCACTGAAGCTTTCTTT. This sequence encodes CASSQGRGTEAFF.

The V and J genes are TRBV6-6 and TRBJ2-1, with 10 bases matching TRBD2. This CDR3 region has 16 residues. CDR1 is MNHNY, CDR2 SVGAGI, per germline (reference sequence). The V segment lost 7 bases and the J segment 8 bases; nucleotides outside the gene matches: 14. The CDR3 DNA is TGTGCCAGCACAAGACTAGCGGGCGTTTTTTTCGATGAGCAGTTCTTC. The encoded protein is CASTRLAGVFFDEQFF.

V usage is TRBV14 and J usage is TRBJ1-6, with 7 bases fitting TRBD1. Trimming removed 0 bases from V and 9 bases from J; junction bases left unmatched: 11. This CDR3 spans 17 amino acids. CDR1 and CDR2 (germline): SGHDN, FVKESK. Here the CDR3 reads CASSQEVQGEIRSPLHF. The CDR3 DNA follows: TGTGCCAGCAGCCAAGAAGTCCAGGGGGAGATTCGTTCACCCCTCCACTTT.

This sequence joins TRBV5-4 and TRBJ2-1; the match to TRBD2 covers 16 bases. CDR1 and CDR2 (germline): SGHNT, YYREEE (reference sequence). V shed 4 bases and J 3 bases; nucleotides not matched to a gene: 4. There are 17 residues in the CDR3. The CDR3, as DNA: TGTGCCAGCAGCGGAGGGACTAGCGGGAGGGTCTACAATGAGCAGTTCTTC. Translation gives CASSGGTSGRVYNEQFF. The full variable domain, its missing parts supplied by reference TRBV5-4 and TRBJ2-1, is ETGVTQSPTHLIKTRGQQVTLRCSSQSGHNTVSWYQQALGQGPQFIFQYYREEENGRGNFPPRFSGLQFPNYSSELNVNALELDDSALYLCASSGGTSGRVYNEQFFGPGTRLTVL.

The gene calls are TRBV27 and TRBJ1-1; tentatively, D is TRBD1 (5 bases). The CDR3 covers 15 residues. Trimming pared 3 bases from V and 0 bases from J, leaving 11 bases between. Germline V gene sequence: CDR1 MNHEY, CDR2 SMNVEV (reference sequence). CDR3 sequence: CASSFWRGMNTEAFF. The DNA of the CDR3 is TGTGCCAGCAGTTTCTGGCGGGGCATGAACACTGAAGCTTTCTTT.